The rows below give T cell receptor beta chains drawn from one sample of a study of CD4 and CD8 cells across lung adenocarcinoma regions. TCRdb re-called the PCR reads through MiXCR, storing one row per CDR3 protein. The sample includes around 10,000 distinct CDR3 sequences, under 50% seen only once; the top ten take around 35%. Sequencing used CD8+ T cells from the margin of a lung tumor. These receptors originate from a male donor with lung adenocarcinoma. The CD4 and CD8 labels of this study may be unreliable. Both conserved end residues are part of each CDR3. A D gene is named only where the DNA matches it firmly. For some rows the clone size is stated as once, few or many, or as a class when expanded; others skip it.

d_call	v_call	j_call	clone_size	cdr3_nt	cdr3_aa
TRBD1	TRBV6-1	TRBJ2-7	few	TGTGCCAGCAGTGTAACAGGGGGCGGGTCCTACGAGCAGTACTTC	CASSVTGGGSYEQYF
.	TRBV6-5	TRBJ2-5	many	TGTGCCAGCAGTTCAGGGCCCCCTGAGACCCAGTACTTC	CASSSGPPETQYF
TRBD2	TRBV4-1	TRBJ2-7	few	TGCGCCAGCAGCCAAGGTGTTAGTGTCTCATACGGGAGGGCCGGTGTCGAGCAGTACTTC	CASSQGVSVSYGRAGVEQYF
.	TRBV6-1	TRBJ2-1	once	TGTGCCAGCAGTGAAGTAATAATCTCAAGCAGGGTCAAAGATGAGCAGTTCTTC	CASSEVIISSRVKDEQFF
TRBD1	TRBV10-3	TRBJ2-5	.	TGTGCCACAATACGGGACAGCTGCCCAGAGACCCAGTACTTC	CATIRDSCPETQYF
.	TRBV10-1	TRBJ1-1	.	TGCGCCAGCAGAATTACAGGTTCGAACACTGAAGCTTTCTTT	CASRITGSNTEAFF
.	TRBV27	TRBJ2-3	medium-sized	TGTGCCAGCAGTATAAACCGGGGGACGCAGTATTTT	CASSINRGTQYF
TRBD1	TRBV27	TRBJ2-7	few	TGTGCCAGCTCTAGGACAGGCAAGTACGAGCAGTACTTC	CASSRTGKYEQYF
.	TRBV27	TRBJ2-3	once	TGTGGCAGCAGTTCGGGGCAGAGAGCCACAAATATTCAGTACTTT	CGSSSGQRATNIQYF
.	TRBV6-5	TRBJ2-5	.	TGTGCCAGCAGTTACTCGGGGACCCAGTACTTC	CASSYSGTQYF
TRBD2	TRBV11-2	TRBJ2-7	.	TGTGCCAGCAGCTACGGGACTAGCAGCTACGAGCAGTACTTC	CASSYGTSSYEQYF
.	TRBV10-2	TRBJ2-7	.	TGCGCCAGCAGATCCTTCACGGAACGACCCTACGAGCAGTACTTC	CASRSFTERPYEQYF
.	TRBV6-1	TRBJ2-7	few	TGTGCCAGCAGTGGGACCAGAGCGAGTTCCTACGAGCAGTACTTC	CASSGTRASSYEQYF
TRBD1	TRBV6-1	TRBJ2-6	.	TGTGCCAGCAGTAAGACTTGGACAGGGTTGCTCTCTGGGGCCAACGTCCTGACTTTC	CASSKTWTGLLSGANVLTF
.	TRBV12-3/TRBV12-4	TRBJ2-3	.	TGTGCCAGCAGGAGAACTAAGACGCAGTATTTT	CASRRTKTQYF
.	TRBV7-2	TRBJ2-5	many	TGTGCCAGCAGCTTTAACCGGGGAAAAGAGACCCAGTACTTC	CASSFNRGKETQYF
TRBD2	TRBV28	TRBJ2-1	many	TGTGCCAGCATCTTAGCGGGAGCCTCAAATGAGCAGTTCTTC	CASILAGASNEQFF
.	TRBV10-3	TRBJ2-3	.	TGTGCCCTCAGCATAGAGACTGTCGGGACCGATACGCAGTATTTT	CALSIETVGTDTQYF
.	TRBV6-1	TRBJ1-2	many	TGTGCCAGCAGTGAATCACAGGGATATGGCTACACCTTC	CASSESQGYGYTF
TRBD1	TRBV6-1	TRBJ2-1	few	TGTGCCAGCAGGTCACCGATCCGGGACAGGGGTAATGAGCAGTTCTTC	CASRSPIRDRGNEQFF
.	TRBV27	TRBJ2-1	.	TGTGCCAGCAGTACCACAGGTACCAATGAGCAGTTCTTC	CASSTTGTNEQFF
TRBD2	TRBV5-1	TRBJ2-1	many	TGCGCCAGCAGCTCTCCGGGACTAGCGGGTAATGAGCAGTTCTTC	CASSSPGLAGNEQFF
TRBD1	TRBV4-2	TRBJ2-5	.	TGTGCCAGCAGCCAAGGTGACAGGGGGGAGACCCAGTACTTC	CASSQGDRGETQYF
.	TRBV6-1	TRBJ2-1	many	TGTGCCAGCAGTGAAGAAGGAGGCGGGACCCTAACGTACAATGAGCAGTTCTTC	CASSEEGGGTLTYNEQFF
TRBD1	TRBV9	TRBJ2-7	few	TGTGCCAGCAGCGTATCAGGGGGCAATATCTACGAGCAGTACTTC	CASSVSGGNIYEQYF
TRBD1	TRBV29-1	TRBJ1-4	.	TGCAGCGCCTACAGGGGATCTAATGAAAAACTGTTTTTT	CSAYRGSNEKLFF
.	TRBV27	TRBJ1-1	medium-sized	TGTGCCAGCAGTTACACATCTGTGAACACTGAAGCTTTCTTT	CASSYTSVNTEAFF
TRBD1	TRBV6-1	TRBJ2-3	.	TGTGCCAGGAGTCGACAGGGCGTGGGCACTGGTGAGCAGTATTTT	CARSRQGVGTGEQYF
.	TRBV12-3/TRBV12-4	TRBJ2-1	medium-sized	TGTGCCAGCAGGGTAGCGGCGAGGGAGCAGTTCTTC	CASRVAAREQFF
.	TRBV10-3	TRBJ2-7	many	TGTGCCATCAGTGAGCCAGAACGGGGGACGTCGACCTACGAGCAGTACTTC	CAISEPERGTSTYEQYF
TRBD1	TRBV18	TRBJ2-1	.	TGTGCCAGCTCACCAGGGACAGGGGGATTCAATGAGCAGTTCTTC	CASSPGTGGFNEQFF
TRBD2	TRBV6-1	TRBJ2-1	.	TGTGCCAGTAAAATAGCGGGAGGCCAATCGTACAATGAGCAGTTCTTC	CASKIAGGQSYNEQFF
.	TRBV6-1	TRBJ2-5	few	TGTGCCACTACAGCAGGGGGGGGAGAGACCCAGTACTTC	CATTAGGGETQYF
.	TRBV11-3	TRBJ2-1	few	TGTGTCAGCAGCCCTGGGGCGGGGGGACAGCTCTACGAGCAGTTCTTC	CVSSPGAGGQLYEQFF
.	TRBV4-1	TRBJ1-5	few	TGCGCCAGCGGGGAGAATCAGCCCCAGCATTTT	CASGENQPQHF
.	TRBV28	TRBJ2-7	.	TGTGCCAGCAGTCTCTACAGACAGGATTTACTCACCTACGAGCAGTACTTC	CASSLYRQDLLTYEQYF
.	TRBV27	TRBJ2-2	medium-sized	TGTGCCAGCAGTTTCCGCGAACACTTCAACACCGGGGAGCTGTTTTTT	CASSFREHFNTGELFF
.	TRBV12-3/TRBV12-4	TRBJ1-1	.	TGTGCCAGCAGTTTCGGCGTAACGAACACTGAAGCTTTCTTT	CASSFGVTNTEAFF
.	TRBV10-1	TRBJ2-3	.	TGCGCCAGCTTGCTGAGGGGAAAATCCAAAGATATGCAGTATTTC	CASLLRGKSKDMQYF
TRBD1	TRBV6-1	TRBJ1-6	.	TGTGCCAGCAGTGAAGCAGTACCCGGGACAGCTAATTCACCCCTCCACTTT	CASSEAVPGTANSPLHF
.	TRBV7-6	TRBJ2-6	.	TGTGCCAGCACCCCGGTCATTCAGGGGGGCTCTGGGGCCAACGTCCTGACTTTC	CASTPVIQGGSGANVLTF
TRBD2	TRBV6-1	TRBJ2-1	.	TGTGCCAGCAGTCAACTAGCGGGAGACTACAATGAGCAGTTCTTC	CASSQLAGDYNEQFF
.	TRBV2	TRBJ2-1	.	TGTGCCAGCCGTGTGGAGGGGAATGAGCAGTTCTTC	CASRVEGNEQFF
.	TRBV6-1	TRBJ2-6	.	TGTGCCAGCAGAGCACAGGTTTCTGGCGCCAACGTCCAGAACTTC	CASRAQVSGANVQNF
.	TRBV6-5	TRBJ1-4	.	TGTGCCAGTTGTTATAAGGGACGGACAAATGAAAAACTGTTTTTT	CASCYKGRTNEKLFF
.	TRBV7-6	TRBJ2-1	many	TGTGCCAGCAGCTCACCGTCGGGCTCGCGGGAATACAATGAGCAGTTCTTC	CASSSPSGSREYNEQFF
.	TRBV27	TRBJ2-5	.	TGTGCCAGCAGTTTAGAGACCCAGTACTTC	CASSLETQYF
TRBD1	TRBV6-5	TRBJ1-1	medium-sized	TGTGCCAGCAGTTCCACAGGGGGGGGTGTGAACACTGAAGCTTTCTTT	CASSSTGGGVNTEAFF
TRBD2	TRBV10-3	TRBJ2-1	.	TGTGCCATCAGCATAGAGGCTAGCGGCACCGATGCGCAGTTTTTC	CAISIEASGTDAQFF
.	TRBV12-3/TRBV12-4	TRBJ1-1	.	TGTGCCAGCAGTTTTCAGGGCTGGAACACTGAAGCTTTCTTT	CASSFQGWNTEAFF
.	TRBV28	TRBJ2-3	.	TGTGCCAGGCTTAGCGGCGGGGACACGCAGTACTTT	CARLSGGDTQYF
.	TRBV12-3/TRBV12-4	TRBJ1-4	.	TGTGCCAGCAGTCCGTGGGGGGCGGGTGAAAAACTGTTTTTT	CASSPWGAGEKLFF
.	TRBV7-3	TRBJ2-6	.	TGTGCCAGCAGCTTTATCAGGGGTTCCCCTGGGGCCAACGTCCTGACTTTC	CASSFIRGSPGANVLTF
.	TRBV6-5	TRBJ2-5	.	TGTGCCAGCAGTTACTCGCAGGGAGACAATGAGCAGTACTTC	CASSYSQGDNEQYF
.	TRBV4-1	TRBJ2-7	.	TGCGCCAGCAGCCAAGTACAGGGATCCTACGAGCAGTACTTC	CASSQVQGSYEQYF
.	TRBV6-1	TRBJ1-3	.	TGTGCCAGCAGTGAAGCGAGAGATTCTGGAAACACCATATATTTT	CASSEARDSGNTIYF
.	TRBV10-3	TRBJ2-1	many	TGTGCCATCGGACGACGCGATGAGCAGTTCTTC	CAIGRRDEQFF